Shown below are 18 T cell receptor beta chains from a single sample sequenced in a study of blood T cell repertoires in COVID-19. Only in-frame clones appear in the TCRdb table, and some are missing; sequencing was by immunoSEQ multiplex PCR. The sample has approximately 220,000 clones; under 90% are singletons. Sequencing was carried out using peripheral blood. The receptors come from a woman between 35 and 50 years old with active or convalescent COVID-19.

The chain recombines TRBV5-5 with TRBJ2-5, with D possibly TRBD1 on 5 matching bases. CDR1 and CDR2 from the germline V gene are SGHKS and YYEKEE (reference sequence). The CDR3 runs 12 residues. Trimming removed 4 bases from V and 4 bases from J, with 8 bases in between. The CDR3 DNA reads TGTGCCAGCAGCCAGGACACAGAGACCCAGTACTTC. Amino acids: CASSQDTETQYF.

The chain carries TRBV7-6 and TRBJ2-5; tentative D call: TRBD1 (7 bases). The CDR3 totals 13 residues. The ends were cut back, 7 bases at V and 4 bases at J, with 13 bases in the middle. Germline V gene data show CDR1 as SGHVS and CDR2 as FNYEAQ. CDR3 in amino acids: CASTSGGRETQYF. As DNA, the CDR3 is TGTGCCAGCACGTCAGGGGGGCGAGAGACCCAGTACTTC. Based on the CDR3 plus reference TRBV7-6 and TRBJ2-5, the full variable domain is GAGVSQSPRYKVTKRGQDVALRCDPISGHVSLYWYRQALGQGPEFLTYFNYEAQQDKSGLPNDRFSAERPEGSISTLTIQRTEQRDSAMYRCASTSGGRETQYFGPGTRLLVL.

CDR3 sequence: CASTPDRPDTEAFF. CDR3 in DNA: TGTGCCAGCACCCCGGACAGGCCCGACACTGAAGCTTTCTTT. The chain couples TRBV6-6 to TRBJ1-1; TRBD1 matches 7 bases. With V trimmed by 7 bases and J by 3 bases, 8 bases remained unmatched. The CDR3 length is 14 residues. Germline V gene data show CDR1 as MNHNY and CDR2 as SVGAGI (reference sequence).

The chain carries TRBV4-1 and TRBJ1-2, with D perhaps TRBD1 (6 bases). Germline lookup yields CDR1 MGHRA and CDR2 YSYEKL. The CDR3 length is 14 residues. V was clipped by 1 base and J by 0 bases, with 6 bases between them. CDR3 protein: CASSQGTANYGYTF. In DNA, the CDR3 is TGCGCCAGCAGCCAAGGGACAGCTAACTATGGCTACACCTTC.

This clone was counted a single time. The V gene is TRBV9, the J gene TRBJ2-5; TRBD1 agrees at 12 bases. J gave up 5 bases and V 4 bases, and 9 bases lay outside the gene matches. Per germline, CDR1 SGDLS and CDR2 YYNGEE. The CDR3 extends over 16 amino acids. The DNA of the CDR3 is TGTGCCAGCAGCCCAGGGACAGGGGGCGCGGGTGAGACCCAGTACTTC. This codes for CASSPGTGGAGETQYF.

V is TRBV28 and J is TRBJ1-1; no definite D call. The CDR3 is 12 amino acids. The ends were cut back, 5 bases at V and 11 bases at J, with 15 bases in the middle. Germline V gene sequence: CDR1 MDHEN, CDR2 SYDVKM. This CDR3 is CASSVQSRGAFF. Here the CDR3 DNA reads TGTGCCAGCAGTGTACAGTCGCGTGGGGCTTTCTTT. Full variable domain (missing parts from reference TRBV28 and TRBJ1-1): DVKVTQSSRYLVKRTGEKVFLECVQDMDHENMFWYRQDPGLGLRLIYFSYDVKMKEKGDIPEGYSVSREKKERFSLILESASTNQTSMYLCASSVQSRGAFFGQGTRLTVV.

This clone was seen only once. In DNA form, the CDR3 reads TGTGCCAGCAGCTCTAGCGGGAGTAGTACAGATACGCAGTATTTT. Its protein product is CASSSSGSSTDTQYF. This sequence joins TRBV7-8 and TRBJ2-3; 10 bases are shared with TRBD2. After removal of 4 bases from V and 3 bases from J, the junction contained 4 bases not matched to a gene. Germline V gives CDR1 SGHVS, CDR2 FQNEAQ. This CDR3 has 15 amino acids.

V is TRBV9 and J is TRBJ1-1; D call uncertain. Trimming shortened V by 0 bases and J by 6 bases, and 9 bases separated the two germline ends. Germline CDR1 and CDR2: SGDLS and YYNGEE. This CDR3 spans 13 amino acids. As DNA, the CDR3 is TGTGCCAGCAGCGTAGGGATCACAGCTGAAGCTTTCTTT. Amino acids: CASSVGITAEAFF.

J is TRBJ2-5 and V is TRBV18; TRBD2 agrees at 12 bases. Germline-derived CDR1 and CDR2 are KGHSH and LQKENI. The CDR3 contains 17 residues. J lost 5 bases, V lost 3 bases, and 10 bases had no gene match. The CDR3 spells CASSPRILAGGLETQYF. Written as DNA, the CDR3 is TGTGCCAGCTCACCGAGGATTCTAGCGGGGGGGCTGGAGACCCAGTACTTC.

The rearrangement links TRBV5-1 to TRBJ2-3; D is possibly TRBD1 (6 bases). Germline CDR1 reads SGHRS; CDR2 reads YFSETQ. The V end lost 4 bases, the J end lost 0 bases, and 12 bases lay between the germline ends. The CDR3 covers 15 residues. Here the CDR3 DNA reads TGCGCCAGCAGCCTGCTAGGACAGAGCACAGATACGCAGTATTTT. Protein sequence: CASSLLGQSTDTQYF.

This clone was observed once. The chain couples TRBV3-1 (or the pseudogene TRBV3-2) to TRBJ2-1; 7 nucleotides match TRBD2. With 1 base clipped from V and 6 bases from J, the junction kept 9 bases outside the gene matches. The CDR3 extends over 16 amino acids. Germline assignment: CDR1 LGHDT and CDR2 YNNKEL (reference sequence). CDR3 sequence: CASSQVGTTAGNEQFF. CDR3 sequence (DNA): TGTGCCAGCAGCCAAGTGGGGACTACCGCGGGCAATGAGCAGTTCTTC.

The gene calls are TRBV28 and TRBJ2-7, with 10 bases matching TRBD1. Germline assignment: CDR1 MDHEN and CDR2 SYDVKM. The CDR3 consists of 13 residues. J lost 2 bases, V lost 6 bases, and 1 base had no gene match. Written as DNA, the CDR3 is TGTGCCAGCAGAGGGACAGGGGCCTACGAGCAGTACTTC. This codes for CASRGTGAYEQYF.

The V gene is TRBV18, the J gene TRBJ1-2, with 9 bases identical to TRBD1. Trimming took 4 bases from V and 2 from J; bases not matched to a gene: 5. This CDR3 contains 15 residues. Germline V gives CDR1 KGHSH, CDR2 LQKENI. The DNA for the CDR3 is TGTGCCAGCTCACTAACGGGACAGGGAAACTATGGCTACACCTTC. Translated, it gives CASSLTGQGNYGYTF.

The CDR3 nucleotides read TGCGCCAGTACCCTACGAGGCAGGGCATCCTACGAGCAGTACTTC. This codes for CASTLRGRASYEQYF. This chain links TRBV5-1 with TRBJ2-7; D perhaps matches TRBD1 (5 bases). Germline assignment: CDR1 SGHRS and CDR2 YFSETQ. The CDR3 consists of 15 residues. Trimming removed 8 bases at V and 1 base at J, with 19 bases between.

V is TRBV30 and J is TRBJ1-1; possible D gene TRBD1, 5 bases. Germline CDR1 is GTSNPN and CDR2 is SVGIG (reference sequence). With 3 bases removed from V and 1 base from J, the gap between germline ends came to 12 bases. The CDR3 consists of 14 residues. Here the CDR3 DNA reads TGTGCCTGGAGAAGACAGATATCGAACACTGAAGCTTTCTTT. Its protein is CAWRRQISNTEAFF.

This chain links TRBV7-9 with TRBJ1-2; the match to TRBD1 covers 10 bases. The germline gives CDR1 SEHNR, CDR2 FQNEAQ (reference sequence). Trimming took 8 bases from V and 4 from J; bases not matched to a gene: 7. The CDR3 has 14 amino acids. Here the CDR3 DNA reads TGTGCCAGCGGCGGACAGGGGGTCGGCTATGGCTACACCTTC. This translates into CASGGQGVGYGYTF.

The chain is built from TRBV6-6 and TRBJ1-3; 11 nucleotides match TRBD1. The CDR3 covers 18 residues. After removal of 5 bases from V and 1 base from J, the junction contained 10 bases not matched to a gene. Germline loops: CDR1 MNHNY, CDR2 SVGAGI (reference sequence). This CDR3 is CASSQNMDRGRSGNTIYF. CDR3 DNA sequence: TGTGCCAGCAGTCAGAACATGGACAGGGGGCGATCTGGAAACACCATATATTTT.

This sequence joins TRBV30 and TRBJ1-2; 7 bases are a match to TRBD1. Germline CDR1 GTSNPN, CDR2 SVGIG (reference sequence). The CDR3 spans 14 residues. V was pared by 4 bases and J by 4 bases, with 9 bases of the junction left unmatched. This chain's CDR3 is CAWTQKGQSYGYTF. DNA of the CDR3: TGTGCCTGGACCCAGAAGGGACAGTCCTATGGCTACACCTTC.